Below are 32 T cell receptor beta chains sequenced from a single sample in a study of molecular identifiers for immune sequencing clone quantification (dated by TCRdb to 2016 to 2019). To prepare the library, PCR was applied. Sequenced using an Illumina HiSeq 4000. TCRdb took the public reads, trimmed them with fastp at Q25, ran MiXCR for clone calling and kept in-frame beta chains. One record per CDR3 amino acid sequence lists the most common genes and DNA. In this sample the table shows 70,000 to 95,000 distinct CDR3 sequences, 19% of which occur a single time. The ten most abundant clones make up 0.7% to 0.95% of the sample. Input material: naive CD8+ T cells from blood, with Jurkat cell RNA spiked in. Sample cell subset or site, as interpreted from the label and publication: FACS-sorted CD8+CD4-CCR7+CD45RA+ naive T cells. The receptors here all came from a human donor in good health. Some libraries in this study had Jurkat cell RNA spiked in.

This clonotype was observed many times. The V call is TRBV5-6, the J call TRBJ2-5; TRBD1 or TRBD2 may be the D gene (6 bases each). CDR1 and CDR2 from the germline V gene are SGHDT and YYEEEE. The CDR3 has 14 residues. Trimming cost V 3 bases and J 9 bases, with 18 bases left between them. The CDR3 sequence: CASSYGTLNRAQYF. The CDR3 nucleotides read TGTGCCAGCAGCTACGGGACTCTCAACAGGGCCCAGTACTTC.

This clonotype has ten or more counts. This chain links TRBV7-6 with TRBJ2-3; D is perhaps TRBD1 (6 bases). V dropped 4 bases and J dropped 0 bases, with 11 bases sitting between them. The CDR3 length is 15 residues. In germline, CDR1 is SGHVS, CDR2 FNYEAQ. In nucleotides, the CDR3 is TGTGCCAGCAGCTCGATTGGGACAAGCACAGATACGCAGTATTTT. Translation gives CASSSIGTSTDTQYF.

This clonotype showed up many times. V gene TRBV4-1 combines with J gene TRBJ2-7, with D maybe TRBD1 (6 bases). Trimming pared 5 bases from V and 6 bases from J, leaving 14 bases between. Germline CDR1 MGHRA, CDR2 YSYEKL. This CDR3 region has 13 residues. The DNA for the CDR3 is TGCGCCAGCAGCTTGGTTGGGGGCGGCGAGCAGTACTTC. Translation: CASSLVGGGEQYF.

Regarding this clonotype: With a much larger clone just one base away, this may be a read error. The chain has TRBV7-8 and TRBJ1-2; tentatively, D is TRBD1 (5 bases). V was shortened by 0 bases and J by 4 bases, with 9 bases between the two germline ends. Germline CDR1 is SGHVS and CDR2 is FQNEAQ. This CDR3 is 14 amino acids long. The CDR3 bases are TGTGCCAGCAGCTTAGCTGGGGCGGCCTATGGCTACACCTTC. Translating it yields CASSLAGAAYGYTF.

This clonotype was observed at least ten times. The J gene is TRBJ2-6, the V gene TRBV7-9; 9 bases match TRBD1. V lost 5 bases and J lost 2; bases outside the gene matches: 7. The CDR3 loop spans 17 amino acids. Per germline, CDR1 SEHNR and CDR2 FQNEAQ (reference sequence). DNA for the CDR3: TGTGCCAGCAGCCACTCTACAGGGGGCGCTGGGGCCAACGTCCTGACTTTC. This gives the protein CASSHSTGGAGANVLTF.

The chain combines TRBV2 with TRBJ2-2; the match to TRBD2 covers 10 bases. J lost 5 bases, V lost 3 bases, and 6 bases had no gene match. Germline CDR1 is SNHLY and CDR2 is FYNNEI. CDR3 length: 16 amino acids. CDR3 loop: CASSDLAGVRTGELFF. The CDR3 bases are TGTGCCAGCAGTGATCTAGCGGGAGTACGAACCGGGGAGCTGTTTTTT.

This clonotype was observed at least ten times. The V and J genes are TRBV29-1 and TRBJ1-3, with 9 bases identical to TRBD1. The CDR3 has 16 residues. Unmatched junction bases numbered 5, after V lost 0 bases and J lost 2 bases. Germline V gene data show CDR1 as SQVTM and CDR2 as ANQGSEA. The CDR3 sequence is CSVEDRRDRAGNTIYF. DNA for the CDR3: TGCAGCGTTGAAGATCGAAGGGACAGGGCTGGAAACACCATATATTTT.

A few counts support this clonotype. This may arise from a read error, as a much more abundant clone is one base away. The rearrangement joins TRBV30 to TRBJ2-2; the match to TRBD2 covers 12 bases. V shed 1 base and J 7 bases; nucleotides not matched to a gene: 7. CDR3 size: 16 residues. From germline, CDR1 is GTSNPN and CDR2 SVGIG (reference sequence). The chain's CDR3 is CAWSAPSGRAVGELFF. The DNA for the CDR3 is TGTGCCTGGAGTGCACCTAGCGGGAGGGCCGTCGGGGAGCTGTTTTTT.

At least ten counts were recorded for this clonotype. The chain links TRBV7-6 to TRBJ1-1; D may be TRBD1 (6 bases). Trimming shortened V by 5 bases and J by 5 bases, and 24 bases separated the two germline ends. There are 17 residues in the CDR3. Germline-derived CDR1 and CDR2 are SGHVS and FNYEAQ. CDR3 sequence (DNA): TGTGCCAGCAGCCCCGGGCTAGCGGGGGGCTCGGAAACTGAAGCTTTCTTT. Protein sequence: CASSPGLAGGSETEAFF.

This clonotype appeared many times. In nucleotides, the CDR3 is TGCGCCAGCAGCCAAAACGGATGGCTGGTCACAGATACGCAGTATTTT. Amino acid sequence: CASSQNGWLVTDTQYF. The chain employs TRBV5-1 and TRBJ2-3, with D hard to call. CDR3 length equals 16 residues. Between the trimmed V and J ends, which lost 4 bases and 2 bases, there was a span of 17 bases. In germline, CDR1 is SGHRS, CDR2 YFSETQ.

This clonotype was counted ten times or more. This rearrangement joins TRBV4-1 to TRBJ2-7, with a weak D call TRBD2 (5 bases). There are 14 residues in the CDR3. V was trimmed by 4 bases and J by 0 bases, leaving 10 bases between them. Germline assignment: CDR1 MGHRA and CDR2 YSYEKL. The CDR3 nucleotides read TGCGCCAGCAGCCCGATAGGGAGCTCCTACGAGCAGTACTTC. Residues: CASSPIGSSYEQYF.

Comments on this clonotype: This likely comes from a read error, as the CDR3 has no conserved phenylalanine or tryptophan at its end. No DNA is shown, since the ends of the CDR3 on it are uncertain; the CDR3 is the one TCRdb lists. V is TRBV4-1 and J is TRBJ1-5; the DNA was not used to check the table's D call, TRBD1. The CDR3 is 14 amino acids long, termini counted. The germline CDR1 and CDR2 sequences are MGHRA and YSYEKL. This CDR3 is CASSQVAGNQPQQS.

This clonotype came up a few times. This chain links TRBV5-3 with TRBJ1-3, with TRBD1 matching over 7 bases. Being an ORF, TRBV5-3 has a function that is uncertain. The CDR3 extends over 16 amino acids. The V and J ends lost 8 bases and 0 bases, in that order; junction bases with no gene match: 11. The CDR3 reads CASTRNRGGSGNTIYF. As DNA, the CDR3 is TGTGCCAGCACCCGCAACAGGGGCGGCTCTGGAAACACCATATATTTT.

In this sample, this clonotype turned up many times. This chain joins TRBV5-3 and TRBJ2-7; D might be TRBD1 (7 bases). TRBV5-3 is known as an ORF, though its function is uncertain. The V end was cut by 0 bases, the J end by 3 bases, with 16 bases between. The CDR3 contains 16 residues. The CDR3 sequence is CARSLGQGLGFYEQYF. DNA for the CDR3: TGTGCCAGAAGCTTGGGACAGGGACTGGGGTTCTACGAGCAGTACTTC.

Ten or more counts support this clonotype. The chain links TRBV7-9 to TRBJ1-5, with a weak D call TRBD1 (6 bases). Germline V lookup: CDR1 SEHNR, CDR2 FQNEAQ (reference sequence). This CDR3 has 15 residues. The V end was cut by 1 base, the J end by 8 bases, with 15 bases between. CDR3 amino acids: CASSLGWDMREPQHF. The CDR3, as DNA: TGTGCCAGCAGCTTAGGTTGGGACATGAGAGAGCCCCAGCATTTT.

There are many counts of this clonotype. This chain connects TRBV6-6 to TRBJ2-3; 8 bases agree with TRBD2. Germline CDR1 MNHNY, CDR2 SVGAGI (reference sequence). J gave up 0 bases and V 6 bases, and 14 bases lay outside the gene matches. CDR3 length equals 18 residues. Here the CDR3 DNA reads TGTGCCAGCAGCCCGACGACTAGCGTACGCACTAGCACAGATACGCAGTATTTT. This codes for CASSPTTSVRTSTDTQYF.

This clonotype showed up many times. The chain couples TRBV6-5 to TRBJ2-1, with D tentatively TRBD2 (5 bases). The CDR3 is 11 amino acids. CDR1 and CDR2 (germline): MNHEY, SVGAGI. V was cut by 8 bases and J by 7 bases, with 9 bases left in between. In DNA, the CDR3 is TGTGCCAGCTCCCGAGGGAATGAGCAGTTCTTC. As protein: CASSRGNEQFF.

This clonotype has ten or more counts. The rearrangement links TRBV2 to TRBJ1-3; weak D call: TRBD1 (6 bases). CDR3 length: 15 amino acids. Germline V lookup: CDR1 SNHLY, CDR2 FYNNEI. The germline V and J ends were trimmed by 7 bases and 2 bases, with 15 bases remaining between them. The CDR3 is CASIGTWDTGNTIYF. CDR3 nucleotide sequence: TGTGCCAGCATCGGAACTTGGGACACTGGAAACACCATATATTTT.

This clonotype was seen ten or more times. The chain combines TRBV4-3 with TRBJ1-5, with D possibly being TRBD1 (6 bases). Trimming left V 0 bases short and J 4 bases short, with 16 bases between. The CDR3 length is 17 residues. Germline V CDR1 and CDR2: LGHNA, YSLEER. The CDR3 DNA follows: TGCGCCAGCAGCCAAGATGGCAGGGGCTACCCGAATCAGCCCCAGCATTTT. It is translated as CASSQDGRGYPNQPQHF.

This chain uses TRBV19 with TRBJ2-2, with a weak D call TRBD2 (5 bases). V dropped 5 bases and J dropped 8 bases, with 15 bases sitting between them. Germline CDR1 and CDR2: LNHDA and SQIVND (reference sequence). There are 14 residues in the CDR3. In DNA form, the CDR3 reads TGTGCCAGTAGTCTAAGCGGACCAGTGGGGGAGCTGTTTTTT. Encoded protein: CASSLSGPVGELFF.

Worth noting for this clonotype: A read error may explain this, as a much larger clone is one base away. This rearrangement joins TRBV7-9 to TRBJ2-2; perhaps D is TRBD1 or TRBD2 (5 bases each). Germline loops: CDR1 SEHNR, CDR2 FQNEAQ (reference sequence). The CDR3 covers 16 residues. The CDR3 loop reads CASSPPGTENAGELFF. Here the CDR3 DNA reads TGTGCCAGCAGCCCCCCCGGGACGGAGAACGCCGGGGAGCTGTTTTTT.

Many counts were recorded for this clonotype. The genes are TRBV2 and TRBJ2-7; the D gene is possibly TRBD1 (5 bases). V was shortened by 3 bases and J by 2 bases, with 11 bases between the two germline ends. The CDR3 is 14 residues long. From germline, CDR1 is SNHLY and CDR2 FYNNEI. The CDR3 sequence: CASSDWPGPYEQYF. DNA for the CDR3: TGTGCCAGCAGTGATTGGCCAGGGCCCTACGAGCAGTACTTC.

In the case of this clonotype: A read error may be the cause here, since a much bigger clone is one base away. The V and J genes are TRBV12-5 and TRBJ2-3; 9 nucleotides align to TRBD1. The last part of the DNA fits TRBJ1-5 better; the J call may be wrong. Germline CDR1 and CDR2: LGHNT and FRNRAP. The CDR3 spans 16 residues. The CDR3 nucleotides are TGTGCTAGTGGTTTGGCACAGGGGGCCGACACAGATACGCAGCATTTT. This codes for CASGLAQGADTDTQHF.

The table lists this clonotype with a few counts. A much larger clone sits a single nucleotide away, making a read error possible. The rearrangement links TRBV6-5 to TRBJ2-5; TRBD1 matches at 10 bases. The germline V gene has CDR1 MNHEY and CDR2 SVGAGI. The length of the CDR3 is 14 residues. CDR3 sequence (DNA): TGTGCCAGCAGTAGGGACAGGGGTTACGAGACCCAGGACTTC. Encoded protein: CASSRDRGYETQDF.

This clonotype has at least ten counts. V is TRBV23-1 and J is TRBJ2-1; weak D call: TRBD1 (6 bases). TRBV23-1 is placed among ORFs of uncertain function. The CDR3 has 16 amino acids. The V gene lost 6 bases and the J gene lost 0 bases, with 15 bases spanning the gap. In DNA form, the CDR3 reads TGCGCCAGCAGGGGGTGGGGGCCTAGCTCCTACAATGAGCAGTTCTTC. Amino acids: CASRGWGPSSYNEQFF.

This clonotype has ten or more counts. The V call is TRBV14, the J call TRBJ2-7; possibly TRBD2 for D (6 bases). CDR1 is SGHDN and CDR2 is FVKESK in the germline V gene. V was shortened by 3 bases and J by 7 bases, with 22 bases between the two germline ends. The CDR3 is 16 amino acids. CDR3 residues: CASSHSAGRRVWEQYF. The DNA for the CDR3 is TGTGCCAGCAGCCACTCGGCGGGACGTCGGGTTTGGGAGCAGTACTTC.

This clonotype showed up many times. This rearrangement joins TRBV19 to TRBJ1-2; TRBD1 matches at 8 bases. V gave up 7 bases and J gave up 2 bases; unmatched junction bases: 6. There are 14 residues in the CDR3. CDR1 is LNHDA and CDR2 is SQIVND in the germline V gene (reference sequence). CDR3 region: CASMGQAINYGYTF. CDR3 nucleotide sequence: TGTGCCAGTATGGGACAGGCGATAAACTATGGCTACACCTTC.

At least ten counts were recorded for this clonotype. The V gene is TRBV9, the J gene TRBJ2-7, with TRBD2 matching 7 bases. The CDR3 runs 15 residues. The trim removed 2 bases at V and 2 bases at J, leaving 7 bases unmatched. From germline, CDR1 is SGDLS and CDR2 YYNGEE. The CDR3 is CASSVGGRGAYEQYF. DNA of the CDR3: TGTGCCAGCAGCGTGGGCGGACGGGGGGCCTACGAGCAGTACTTC.

Ten or more counts support this clonotype. This chain joins TRBV4-3 and TRBJ2-1; maybe TRBD2 (5 bases). The CDR3 runs to 15 residues. V lost 3 bases and J lost 9, with 18 bases in between. Germline V gene data show CDR1 as LGHNA and CDR2 as YSLEER. This CDR3 reads CASSHEMRENREQFF. The CDR3 DNA reads as TGCGCCAGCAGCCATGAGATGAGGGAAAACCGTGAGCAGTTCTTC.

This clonotype was seen repeatedly, ten times or more. The gene calls are TRBV19 and TRBJ2-5; a weak D match, TRBD1 (6 bases). Germline V gene sequence: CDR1 LNHDA, CDR2 SQIVND (reference sequence). Trimming pared 7 bases from V and 2 bases from J, leaving 23 bases between. CDR3 length: 17 amino acids. The CDR3 DNA reads TGTGCCAGTACCCCGGTTTGGGGGCCCAGATCACAAGAGACCCAGTACTTC. Its protein is CASTPVWGPRSQETQYF.

Comments on this clonotype: A much larger clone differs from this one at a single base, so this may be a read error. The chain employs TRBV13 and TRBJ1-3; D is possibly TRBD1 (6 bases). Per germline, CDR1 PRHDT and CDR2 FYEKMQ (reference sequence). The CDR3 is 17 residues long. This CDR3 reads CASSSTGKGTSGNTTYF. CDR3 sequence (DNA): TGTGCCAGCAGCTCCACAGGGAAGGGGACATCTGGAAACACCACATATTTT.

CDR3 bases: TGCAGTGCTTCTCCCCTGGGACAGGCTAGCACAGATACGCAGTATTTT. Translated: CSASPLGQASTDTQYF. The chain couples TRBV20-1 to TRBJ2-3; 8 bases agree with TRBD1. The junction had 10 bases not matched to a gene; V was cut back by 5 bases and J by 0 bases. The CDR3 is 16 amino acids. Germline V gives CDR1 DFQATT, CDR2 SNEGSKA (reference sequence).